A selection of T cell receptor beta chains follows, all from one sample in a study of PD-1 blockade in classical Hodgkin lymphoma. Generated by immunoSEQ multiplex PCR, the TCRdb table keeps only in-frame clones and is missing some. This table has almost 20,000 clones, over 75% appearing once. The material was peripheral blood mononuclear cells (PBMCs), obtained before the fourth cycle of nivolumab. These receptors all stem from a human donor with classical Hodgkin lymphoma. The CDR3 runs from the conserved cysteine through the conserved F or W. The order of the fields is J gene, clone size, V gene, D gene, CDR3 protein, CDR3 DNA. A D gene is named only where the DNA matches it firmly. Clone size appears in some rows only: once, few, many, or a class for an expanded clone.

>TRBJ2-7|.|TRBV12-2|.
CAARRGSEQYF
TGTGCAGCAAGACGGGGTTCCGAGCAGTACTTC
>TRBJ2-3|.|TRBV7-8|TRBD2
CASSLKLSGGLTDTQYF
TGTGCCAGCAGCTTAAAACTTAGCGGGGGGCTCACAGATACGCAGTATTTT
>TRBJ2-7|.|TRBV19|TRBD1
CASGQAGSYDEQYF
TGTGCCAGCGGACAGGCGGGTAGTTATGACGAGCAGTACTTC
>TRBJ2-1|.|TRBV29-1|.
CSDRTYNEQFF
TGCAGCGATAGGACTTACAATGAGCAGTTCTTC
>TRBJ1-5|.|TRBV5-8|.
CASREDSADQPQHF
TGTGCCAGCAGGGAAGACAGTGCTGATCAGCCCCAGCATTTT
>TRBJ2-7|.|TRBV19|.
CASTMTWGVAYEQYF
TGTGCCAGTACCATGACCTGGGGGGTCGCCTACGAGCAGTACTTC
>TRBJ2-5|.|TRBV7-6|TRBD2
CASSLGDHSGGIYQETQYF
TGTGCCAGCAGCTTAGGCGATCATAGCGGGGGAATATACCAAGAGACCCAGTACTTC
>TRBJ2-5|.|TRBV7-9|TRBD2
CASSYQGSGAGGPRKTQYF
TGTGCCAGCAGCTATCAGGGTTCCGGAGCGGGGGGGCCGCGAAAGACCCAGTACTTC
>TRBJ1-2|.|TRBV4-3|TRBD1
CASSQGDRGRDGYTF
TGCGCCAGCAGCCAAGGGGACAGGGGGCGGGATGGCTACACCTTC
>TRBJ2-2|.|TRBV14|.
CASSRGRLTGELFF
TGTGCCAGCAGCCGAGGGAGGCTCACCGGGGAGCTGTTTTTT
>TRBJ2-2|.|TRBV2|.
CASVRGRGGTGELFF
TGTGCCAGTGTCAGGGGCAGGGGCGGGACCGGGGAGCTGTTTTTT
>TRBJ2-1|.|TRBV4-3|.
CASSQDGTSVNEQFF
TGCGCCAGCAGCCAAGATGGAACTAGTGTCAATGAGCAGTTCTTC
>TRBJ2-2|once|TRBV4-3|.
CASSQELGGGSGELFF
TGCGCCAGCAGCCAAGAGTTAGGAGGAGGGAGCGGGGAGCTGTTTTTT
>TRBJ1-2|few|TRBV2|.
CASSEGDFYGYTF
TGTGCCAGCAGTGAAGGAGATTTCTATGGCTACACCTTC
>TRBJ2-5|.|TRBV6-1|.
CASSDRDTTLQETQYF
TGTGCCAGCAGTGACCGGGACACCACTCTCCAAGAGACCCAGTACTTC
>TRBJ2-5|few|TRBV16|TRBD2
CASSQYRTSGQETQYF
TGTGCCAGCAGCCAATACAGGACTAGCGGTCAAGAGACCCAGTACTTC
>TRBJ1-5|.|TRBV6-5|.
CASSSDRLDQPQHF
TGTGCCAGCAGTTCCGACAGATTGGATCAGCCCCAGCATTTT
>TRBJ2-5|once|TRBV6-6|.
CASSSPSEETQYF
TGTGCCAGCAGTTCCCCTAGCGAAGAGACCCAGTACTTC
>TRBJ1-5|few|TRBV6-6|TRBD1
CASSPGQDSNQPQHF
TGTGCCAGCAGCCCCGGACAGGATAGCAATCAGCCCCAGCATTTT
>TRBJ2-7|.|TRBV6-1|.
CASSAREYEQYF
TGTGCCAGCAGTGCCCGGGAGTACGAGCAGTACTTC
>TRBJ1-1|.|TRBV5-5|.
CASSLVANSNTEAFF
TGTGCCAGCAGCTTAGTGGCCAACTCGAACACTGAAGCTTTCTTT
>TRBJ2-1|.|TRBV2|.
CATRTDYNEQFF
TGTGCCACTAGGACCGATTACAATGAGCAGTTCTTC
>TRBJ2-3|.|TRBV19|TRBD2
CASSMDKAGLAGVADTQYF
TGTGCCAGTAGTATGGACAAAGCGGGACTAGCGGGGGTGGCAGATACGCAGTATTTT
>TRBJ1-2|.|TRBV29-1|.
CSVDGGFHGYTF
TGCAGCGTTGATGGAGGGTTTCATGGCTACACCTTC
>TRBJ1-4|.|TRBV5-1|.
CASSLGSGATNEKLFF
TGCGCCAGCAGCTTGGGGTCGGGGGCAACTAATGAAAAACTGTTTTTT
>TRBJ2-7|.|TRBV7-9|.
CASSASRPPYEQYF
TGTGCCAGCAGCGCATCTCGTCCCCCCTACGAGCAGTACTTC
>TRBJ1-4|.|TRBV6-1|TRBD1
CASRRQGDEKLFF
TGTGCCAGCAGAAGACAGGGTGATGAAAAACTGTTTTTT
>TRBJ1-4|few|TRBV7-9|.
CASSLGRTNEKLFF
TGTGCCAGCAGCTTAGGGAGAACTAATGAAAAACTGTTTTTT
>TRBJ1-2|.|TRBV19|.
CASSWGVGYGYTF
TGTGCCAGTAGTTGGGGGGTAGGCTATGGCTACACCTTC
>TRBJ2-3|.|TRBV5-1|.
CASSLAPESTDTQYF
TGCGCCAGCAGCTTGGCTCCAGAGTCCACAGATACGCAGTATTTT
>TRBJ2-3|.|TRBV5-6|TRBD2
CASSLKTSGTSTDTQYF
TGTGCCAGCAGCTTGAAGACTAGCGGGACCTCCACAGATACGCAGTATTTT
>TRBJ2-7|.|TRBV2|.
CASRALLGGKGRSQDEQYF
TGTGCCAGCAGGGCACTTTTAGGGGGAAAGGGGAGGTCTCAGGACGAGCAGTACTTC
>TRBJ2-1|.|TRBV4-2|TRBD2
CASSQDPSGAYNEQFF
TGTGCCAGCAGCCAAGACCCTAGCGGGGCATACAATGAGCAGTTCTTC
>TRBJ1-1|.|TRBV7-9|.
CASSLGGGGTMNTEAFF
TGTGCCAGCAGCTTAGGGGGAGGGGGGACCATGAACACTGAAGCTTTCTTT
>TRBJ2-7|.|TRBV29-1|.
CSAQTTDYEQYF
TGCAGCGCTCAGACGACAGACTACGAGCAGTACTTC
>TRBJ1-1|.|TRBV11-2|.
CASSLKFGTAGGEAFF
TGTGCCAGCAGCTTAAAATTTGGGACCGCGGGCGGTGAAGCTTTCTTT
>TRBJ1-5|.|TRBV6-6|TRBD1
CASQGGGGQPQHF
TGTGCCAGCCAGGGGGGGGGCGGTCAGCCCCAGCATTTT
>TRBJ1-1|.|TRBV6-5|.
CASRDRPSTEAFF
TGTGCCAGCAGGGACAGACCCTCCACTGAAGCTTTCTTT
>TRBJ2-5|.|TRBV7-2|TRBD2
CASRGLAGKETQYF
TGTGCCAGCAGAGGACTAGCGGGGAAAGAGACCCAGTACTTC
>TRBJ1-1|.|TRBV7-9|.
CASSSLGRYTEAFF
TGTGCCAGCAGCTCTTTAGGACGGTACACTGAAGCTTTCTTT
>TRBJ2-7|.|TRBV7-9|TRBD2
CASSFVSGGAYEQYF
TGTGCCAGCAGCTTCGTGTCGGGGGGGGCCTACGAGCAGTACTTC
>TRBJ1-2|.|TRBV27|TRBD1
CASSPQGTVSYGYTF
TGTGCCAGCAGCCCCCAGGGGACAGTCAGCTATGGCTACACCTTC
>TRBJ2-7|.|TRBV7-9|.
CASSLQQPYEQYF
TGTGCCAGCAGCTTACAACAGCCCTACGAGCAGTACTTC
>TRBJ2-5|.|TRBV12-5|TRBD1
CASANPDQGAGETQYF
TGTGCTAGTGCGAACCCAGACCAGGGGGCAGGGGAGACCCAGTACTTC
>TRBJ1-2|.|TRBV15|TRBD1
CATNALGQGYGYTF
TGTGCCACCAACGCTCTCGGACAGGGATATGGCTACACCTTC
>TRBJ1-6|.|TRBV7-2|.
CASSLDNISPLHF
TGTGCCAGCAGCTTAGATAATATTTCACCCCTCCACTTT
>TRBJ2-2|few|TRBV30|.
CAWSRGSLTGELFF
TGTGCCTGGAGTCGGGGGTCCCTCACCGGGGAGCTGTTTTTT
>TRBJ2-5|.|TRBV5-1|TRBD2
CASSLLSSGTETQYF
TGCGCCAGCAGCCTGCTGTCTAGCGGGACCGAGACCCAGTACTTC
>TRBJ2-3|once|TRBV7-9|.
CATSRGSGTDTQYF
TGTGCCACCAGTCGGGGGAGCGGCACAGATACGCAGTATTTT
>TRBJ1-6|.|TRBV11-2|TRBD1
CASSLAGTGHGNSPLHF
TGTGCCAGCAGCTTAGCCGGGACAGGCCACGGGAATTCACCCCTCCACTTT
>TRBJ1-4|.|TRBV4-3|TRBD1
CASSQSRLDRVGEKLFF
TGCGCCAGCAGCCAATCCCGACTAGACAGGGTGGGAGAAAAACTGTTTTTT
>TRBJ2-3|.|TRBV11-2|.
CASSRDSSTDTQYF
TGTGCCAGCAGCCGGGACTCTAGCACAGATACGCAGTATTTT
>TRBJ1-1|once|TRBV29-1|TRBD1
CSVGQPRSLYTEAFF
TGCAGCGTGGGACAGCCCAGATCCCTTTACACTGAAGCTTTCTTT
>TRBJ1-1|.|TRBV23-1|.
CASSQSRSGTGNLNTEAFF
TGCGCCAGCAGTCAATCGAGGAGTGGGACGGGTAATTTGAACACTGAAGCTTTCTTT
>TRBJ2-1|few|TRBV6-9|.
CASSYGLNNEQFF
TGTGCCAGCAGTTATGGTCTCAACAATGAGCAGTTCTTC
>TRBJ1-1|.|TRBV5-1|.
CASSLAGGFTEAFF
TGCGCCAGCAGCTTGGCGGGGGGATTCACTGAAGCTTTCTTT
>TRBJ2-3|few|TRBV5-6|.
CASSPEARADTQYF
TGTGCCAGCAGCCCCGAGGCGCGCGCAGATACGCAGTATTTT
>TRBJ1-2|.|TRBV19|TRBD1
CASSRQGANYGYTF
TGTGCCAGTAGTAGACAGGGCGCGAATTATGGCTACACCTTC